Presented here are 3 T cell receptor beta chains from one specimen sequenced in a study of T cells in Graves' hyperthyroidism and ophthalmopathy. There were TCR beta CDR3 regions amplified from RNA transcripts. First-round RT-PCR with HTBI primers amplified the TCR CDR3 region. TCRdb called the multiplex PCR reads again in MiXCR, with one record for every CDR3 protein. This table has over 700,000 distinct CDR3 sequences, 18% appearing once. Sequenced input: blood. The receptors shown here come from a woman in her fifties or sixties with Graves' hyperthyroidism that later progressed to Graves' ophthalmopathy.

The CDR3 DNA sequence: TGTGCCAGCAGCCAAGTAGGGGGGCTGAGCACTGAAGCTTTCTTT. This codes for CASSQVGGLSTEAFF. The chain recombines TRBV14 with TRBJ1-1; perhaps TRBD1 as D (6 bases). Looked up from germline, CDR1 is SGHDN and CDR2 is FVKESK. Between the trimmed V and J ends, which lost 1 base and 4 bases, there was a span of 13 bases. The CDR3 loop spans 15 amino acids.

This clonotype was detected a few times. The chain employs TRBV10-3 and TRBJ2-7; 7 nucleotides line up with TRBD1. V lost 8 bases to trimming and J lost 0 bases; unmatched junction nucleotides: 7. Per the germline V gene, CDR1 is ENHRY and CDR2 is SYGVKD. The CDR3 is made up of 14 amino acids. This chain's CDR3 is CAISRDSVSYEQYF. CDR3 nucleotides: TGTGCCATCTCTAGGGACAGTGTCTCCTACGAGCAGTACTTC.

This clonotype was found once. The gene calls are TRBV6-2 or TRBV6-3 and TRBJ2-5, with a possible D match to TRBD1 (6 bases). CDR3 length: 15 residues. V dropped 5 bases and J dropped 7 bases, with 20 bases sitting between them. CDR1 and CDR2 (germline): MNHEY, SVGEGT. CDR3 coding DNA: TGTGCCAGCAGTGATACTCCGGGCCCCAGGGGGACCCAGTACTTC. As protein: CASSDTPGPRGTQYF.